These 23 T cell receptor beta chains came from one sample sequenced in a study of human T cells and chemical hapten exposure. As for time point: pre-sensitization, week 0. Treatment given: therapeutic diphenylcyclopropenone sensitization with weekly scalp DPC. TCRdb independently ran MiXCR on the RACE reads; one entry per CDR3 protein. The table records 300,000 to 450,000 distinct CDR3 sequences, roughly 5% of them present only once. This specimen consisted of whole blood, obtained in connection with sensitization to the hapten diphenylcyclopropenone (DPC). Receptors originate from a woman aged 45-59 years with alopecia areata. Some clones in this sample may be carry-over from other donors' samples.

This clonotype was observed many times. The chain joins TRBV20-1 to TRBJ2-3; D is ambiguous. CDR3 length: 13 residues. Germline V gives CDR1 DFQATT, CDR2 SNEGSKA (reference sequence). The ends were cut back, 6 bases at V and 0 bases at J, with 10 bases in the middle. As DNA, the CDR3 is TGCAGTGCCATCGGACCTAGCACAGATACGCAGTATTTT. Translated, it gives CSAIGPSTDTQYF.

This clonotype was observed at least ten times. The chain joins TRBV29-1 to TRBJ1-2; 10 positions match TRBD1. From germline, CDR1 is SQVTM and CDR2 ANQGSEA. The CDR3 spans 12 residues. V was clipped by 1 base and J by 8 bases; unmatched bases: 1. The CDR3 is CSVEGTGGGYTF. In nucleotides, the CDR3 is TGCAGCGTTGAAGGGACAGGGGGAGGCTACACCTTC.

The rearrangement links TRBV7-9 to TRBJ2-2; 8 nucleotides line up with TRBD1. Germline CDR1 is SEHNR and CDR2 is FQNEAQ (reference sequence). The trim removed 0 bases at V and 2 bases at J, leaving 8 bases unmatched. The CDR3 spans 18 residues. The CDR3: CASSLARGQESNTGELFF. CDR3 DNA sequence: TGTGCCAGCAGCTTAGCGAGGGGACAGGAGTCAAACACCGGGGAGCTGTTTTTT.

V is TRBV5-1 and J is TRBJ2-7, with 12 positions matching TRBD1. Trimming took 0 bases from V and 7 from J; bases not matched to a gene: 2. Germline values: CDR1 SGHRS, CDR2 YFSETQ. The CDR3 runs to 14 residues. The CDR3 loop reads CASSLGDRGREQYF. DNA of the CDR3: TGCGCCAGCAGCTTGGGGGACAGGGGGCGAGAGCAGTACTTC.

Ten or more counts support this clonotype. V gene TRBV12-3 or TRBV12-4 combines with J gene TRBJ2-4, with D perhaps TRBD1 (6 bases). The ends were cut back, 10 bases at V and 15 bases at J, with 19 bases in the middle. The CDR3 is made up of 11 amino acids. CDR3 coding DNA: TGTGCCACATCATACAGGGCGATTTGGTACTTC. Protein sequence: CATSYRAIWYF.

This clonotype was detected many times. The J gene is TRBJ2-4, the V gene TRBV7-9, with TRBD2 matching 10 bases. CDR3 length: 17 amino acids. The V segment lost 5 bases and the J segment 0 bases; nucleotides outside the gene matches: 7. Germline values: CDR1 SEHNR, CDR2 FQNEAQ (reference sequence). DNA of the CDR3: TGTGCCAGCAGCGAACCAACTAGCGGGACAGCCAAAAACATTCAGTACTTC. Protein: CASSEPTSGTAKNIQYF.

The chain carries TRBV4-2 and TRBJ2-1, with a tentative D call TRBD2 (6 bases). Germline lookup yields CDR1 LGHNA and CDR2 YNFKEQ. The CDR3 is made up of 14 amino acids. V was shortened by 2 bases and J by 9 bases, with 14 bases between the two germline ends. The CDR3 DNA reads TGTGCCAGCAGCCAACCTAGCGAGGCCCCTGAGCAGTTCTTC. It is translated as CASSQPSEAPEQFF.

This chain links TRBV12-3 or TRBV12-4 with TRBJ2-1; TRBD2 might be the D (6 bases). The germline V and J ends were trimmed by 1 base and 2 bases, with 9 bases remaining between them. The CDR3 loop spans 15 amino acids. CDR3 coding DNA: TGTGCCAGCAGTTTAGAGGAGGGGCCCTACAATGAGCAGTTCTTC. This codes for CASSLEEGPYNEQFF.

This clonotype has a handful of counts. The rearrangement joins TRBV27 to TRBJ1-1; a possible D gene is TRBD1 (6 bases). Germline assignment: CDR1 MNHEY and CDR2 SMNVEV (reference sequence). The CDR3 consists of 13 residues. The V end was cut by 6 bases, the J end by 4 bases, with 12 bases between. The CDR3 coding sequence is TGTGCCAGCAGCCGAGACAGGTTCACTGAAGCTTTCTTT. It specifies CASSRDRFTEAFF.

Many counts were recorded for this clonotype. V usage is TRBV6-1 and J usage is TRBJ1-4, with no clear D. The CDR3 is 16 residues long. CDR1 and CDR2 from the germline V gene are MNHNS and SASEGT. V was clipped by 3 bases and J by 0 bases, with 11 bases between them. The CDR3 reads CASSDTSFATNEKLFF. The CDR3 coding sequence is TGTGCCAGCAGTGATACCTCCTTTGCAACTAATGAAAAACTGTTTTTT.

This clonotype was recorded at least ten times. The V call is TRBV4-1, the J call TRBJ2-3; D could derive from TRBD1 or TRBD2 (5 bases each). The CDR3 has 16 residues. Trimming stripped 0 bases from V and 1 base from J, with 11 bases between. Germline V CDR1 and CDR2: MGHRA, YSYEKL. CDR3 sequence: CASSQDPGRGTDTQYF. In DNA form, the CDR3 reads TGCGCCAGCAGCCAAGATCCGGGACGAGGCACAGATACGCAGTATTTT.

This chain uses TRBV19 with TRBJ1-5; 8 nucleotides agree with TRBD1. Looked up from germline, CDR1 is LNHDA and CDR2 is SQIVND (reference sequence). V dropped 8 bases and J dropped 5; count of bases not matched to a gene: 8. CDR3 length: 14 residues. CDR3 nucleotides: TGTGCCAGTTTAAAACAGGGGGTAGATCAGCCCCAGCATTTT. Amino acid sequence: CASLKQGVDQPQHF.

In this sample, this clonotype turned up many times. CDR3 nucleotide sequence: TGTGCCAGCAGTCCGAGGGCTAGCGGGGCTAACAATGAGCAGTTCTTC. It encodes CASSPRASGANNEQFF. The chain employs TRBV3-1 and TRBJ2-1; 9 bases are shared with TRBD2. The CDR3 is 16 amino acids. CDR1 is LGHDT and CDR2 is YNNKEL in the germline V gene (reference sequence). The V segment lost 6 bases and the J segment 5 bases; nucleotides outside the gene matches: 11.

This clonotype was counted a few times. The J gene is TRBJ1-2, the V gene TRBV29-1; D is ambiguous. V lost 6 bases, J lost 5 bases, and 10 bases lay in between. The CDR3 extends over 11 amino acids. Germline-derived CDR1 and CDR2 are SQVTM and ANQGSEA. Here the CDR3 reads CSVTSQYGYTF. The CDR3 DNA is TGCAGCGTCACTTCACAGTATGGCTACACCTTC. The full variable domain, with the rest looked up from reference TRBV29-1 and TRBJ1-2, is SAVISQKPSRDICQRGTSLTIQCQVDSQVTMMFWYRQQPGQSLTLIATANQGSEATYESGFVIDKFPISRPNLTFSTLTVSNMSPEDSSIYLCSVTSQYGYTFGSGTRLTVV.

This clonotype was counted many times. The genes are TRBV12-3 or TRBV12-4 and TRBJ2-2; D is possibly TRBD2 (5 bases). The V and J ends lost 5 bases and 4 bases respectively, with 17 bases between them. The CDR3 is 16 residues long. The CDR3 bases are TGTGCCAGCAGTCCCCGTTCTAGAGGGATCACCGGGGAGCTGTTTTTT. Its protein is CASSPRSRGITGELFF.

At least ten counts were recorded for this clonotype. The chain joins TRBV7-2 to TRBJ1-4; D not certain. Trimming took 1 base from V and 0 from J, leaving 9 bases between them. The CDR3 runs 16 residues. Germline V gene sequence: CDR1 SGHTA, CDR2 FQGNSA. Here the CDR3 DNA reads TGTGCCAGCAGCTTAGACGGCGTTACAACTAATGAAAAACTGTTTTTT. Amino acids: CASSLDGVTTNEKLFF.

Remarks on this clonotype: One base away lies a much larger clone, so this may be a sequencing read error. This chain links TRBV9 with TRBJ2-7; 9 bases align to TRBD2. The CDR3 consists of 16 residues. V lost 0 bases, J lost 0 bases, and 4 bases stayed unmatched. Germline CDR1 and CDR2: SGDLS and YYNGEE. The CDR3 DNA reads TGTGCCAGCAGCGTAGGCGGGAGGGCCAGCTCCTACGAGCAGTACTTC. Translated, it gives CASSVGGRASSYEQYF. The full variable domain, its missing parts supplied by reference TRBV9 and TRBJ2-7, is DSGVTQTPKHLITATGQRVTLRCSPRSGDLSVYWYQQSLDQGLQFLIQYYNGEERAKGNILERFSAQQFPDLHSELNLSSLELGDSALYFCASSVGGRASSYEQYFGPGTRLTVT.

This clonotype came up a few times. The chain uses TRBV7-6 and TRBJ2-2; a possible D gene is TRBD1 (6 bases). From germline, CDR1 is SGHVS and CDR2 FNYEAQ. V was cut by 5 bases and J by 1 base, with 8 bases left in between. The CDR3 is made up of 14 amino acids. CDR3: CASSRGQNTGELFF. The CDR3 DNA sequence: TGTGCCAGCAGCCGGGGACAGAACACCGGGGAGCTGTTTTTT.

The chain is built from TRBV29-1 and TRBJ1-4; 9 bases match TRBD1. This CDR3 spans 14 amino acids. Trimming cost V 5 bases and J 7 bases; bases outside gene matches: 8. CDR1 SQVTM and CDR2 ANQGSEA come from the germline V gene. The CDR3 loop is CSVRRDRAREKLFF. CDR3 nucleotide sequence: TGCAGCGTTCGGCGGGACAGGGCTCGTGAAAAACTGTTTTTT.

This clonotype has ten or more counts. CDR3: CASSQDAIPANEQFF. Here the CDR3 DNA reads TGTGCCAGCAGCCAAGACGCCATTCCTGCCAATGAGCAGTTCTTC. The chain combines TRBV4-2 with TRBJ2-1; D not resolved. CDR1 and CDR2 from the germline V gene are LGHNA and YNFKEQ. Trimming took 0 bases from V and 6 from J, leaving 12 bases between them. The CDR3 consists of 15 residues.

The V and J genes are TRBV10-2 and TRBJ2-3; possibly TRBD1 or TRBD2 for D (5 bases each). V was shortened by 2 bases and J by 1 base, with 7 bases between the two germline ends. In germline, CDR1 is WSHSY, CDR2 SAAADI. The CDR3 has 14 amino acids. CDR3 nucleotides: TGCGCCAGCAGTGAGACGGGACGCACAGATACGCAGTATTTT. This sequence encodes CASSETGRTDTQYF.

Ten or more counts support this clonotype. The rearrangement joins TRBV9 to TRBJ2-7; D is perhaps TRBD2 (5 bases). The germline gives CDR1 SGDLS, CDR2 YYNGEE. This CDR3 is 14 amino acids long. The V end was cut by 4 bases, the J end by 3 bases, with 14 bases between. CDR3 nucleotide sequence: TGTGCCAGCAGCACAACGGGGTCTAGCTACGAGCAGTACTTC. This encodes CASSTTGSSYEQYF. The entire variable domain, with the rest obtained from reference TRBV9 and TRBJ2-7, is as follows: DSGVTQTPKHLITATGQRVTLRCSPRSGDLSVYWYQQSLDQGLQFLIQYYNGEERAKGNILERFSAQQFPDLHSELNLSSLELGDSALYFCASSTTGSSYEQYFGPGTRLTVT.

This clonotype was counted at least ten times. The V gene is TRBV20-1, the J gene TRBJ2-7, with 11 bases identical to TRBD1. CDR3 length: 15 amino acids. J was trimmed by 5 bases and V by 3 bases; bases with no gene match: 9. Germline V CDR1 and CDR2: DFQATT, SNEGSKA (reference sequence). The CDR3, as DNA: TGCAGTGCTAGTTCCGGGACAGGGGGTTCCGACGAGCAGTACTTC. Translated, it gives CSASSGTGGSDEQYF.